The clone carrying this TCR beta chain was counted between two and nine times. Its specificity is not known. Every bit of the isolated RNA underwent reverse transcription, so sequencing read expressed TCRB transcripts. Profiling relied on immunoSEQ multiplex PCR, and the TCRdb table lists in-frame clones only, not all of them. The sample holds hundreds of thousands of clones, around an eighth seen once. The V end was cut by 0 bases, the J end by 4 bases, with 12 bases between. Germline CDR1 and CDR2: LGHNA and YNFKEQ. The CDR3 runs 15 residues. The sample comes from a study of beta chain features in type 1 diabetes. Study-level results: Among patients with Type 1 diabetes, TCRB CDR3s were moderately but significantly shorter in every one of the four CD4+ subsets. Here, the possible influence of HLA type (on TCRB rearrangement) remained unresolved. Sequencing the cDNA could make cells with high TCR expression show up more than they should.

Purities in excess of 95% were seen in all sorted populations. The chain links TRBV4-2 to TRBJ1-2; no firm D call. The receptor comes from a young man with type 1 diabetes. Sequencing was performed on naive CD4+ T cells from blood. Here the CDR3 reads CASSQEGRGAYGYTF. The CDR3 nucleotides are TGTGCCAGCAGCCAAGAGGGTCGGGGTGCCTATGGCTACACCTTC.